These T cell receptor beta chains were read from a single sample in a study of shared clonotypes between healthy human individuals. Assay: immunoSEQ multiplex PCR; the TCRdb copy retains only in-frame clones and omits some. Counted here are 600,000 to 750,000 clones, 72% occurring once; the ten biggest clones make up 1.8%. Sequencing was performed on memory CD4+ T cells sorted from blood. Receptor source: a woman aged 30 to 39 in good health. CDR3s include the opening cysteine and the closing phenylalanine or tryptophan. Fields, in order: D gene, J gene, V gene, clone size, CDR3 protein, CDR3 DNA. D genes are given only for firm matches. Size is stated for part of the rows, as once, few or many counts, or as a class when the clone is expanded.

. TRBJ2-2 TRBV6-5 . CASSYRDNPNTGELFF TGTGCCAGCAGTTACCGGGACAATCCGAACACCGGGGAGCTGTTTTTT
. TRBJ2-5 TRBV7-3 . CASSFSGGPQETQYF TGTGCCAGCAGCTTCTCTGGCGGACCCCAAGAGACCCAGTACTTC
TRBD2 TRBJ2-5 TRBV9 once CASSGGLAGETQYF TGTGCCAGCAGCGGGGGACTAGCGGGGGAGACCCAGTACTTC
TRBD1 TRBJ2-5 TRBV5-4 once CASSSRQGGKTQYF TGTGCCAGCAGCTCGAGACAGGGTGGAAAGACCCAGTACTTC
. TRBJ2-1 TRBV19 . CSSWGGGFEQFF TGTTCGAGTTGGGGAGGAGGATTTGAGCAGTTCTTC
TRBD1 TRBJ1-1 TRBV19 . CASSMRGQGNTEAFF TGTGCCAGTAGTATGAGGGGGCAGGGGAACACTGAAGCTTTCTTT
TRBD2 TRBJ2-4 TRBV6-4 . CATPNLTSGVIANIQYF TGTGCCACTCCCAACCTGACTAGCGGGGTTATTGCAAACATTCAGTACTTC
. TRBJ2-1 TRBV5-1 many CASSLDSSSYNEQFF TGCGCCAGCAGCTTGGATAGCAGCTCCTACAATGAGCAGTTCTTC
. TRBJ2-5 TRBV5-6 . CASSLIGQKETQYF TGTGCCAGCAGCTTGATTGGACAGAAAGAGACCCAGTACTTC
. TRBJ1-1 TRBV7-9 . CASSLDAGLNTEAFF TGTGCCAGCAGCTTAGATGCAGGGCTGAACACTGAAGCTTTCTTT
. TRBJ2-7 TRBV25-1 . CASSANRVTTSYEQYF TGTGCCAGCAGTGCCAACAGGGTCACCACCTCCTACGAGCAGTACTTC
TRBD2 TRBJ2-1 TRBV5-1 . CASSAGTSGLYNEQFF TGCGCCAGCAGCGCCGGGACTAGCGGTTTATACAATGAGCAGTTCTTC
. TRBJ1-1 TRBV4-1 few CASSPGGNTEAFF TGCGCCAGCAGCCCCGGGGGGAACACTGAAGCTTTCTTT
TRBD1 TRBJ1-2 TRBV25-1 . CASSELLDREFYYGYTF TGTGCCAGCAGTGAACTACTGGACAGGGAATTCTATTACGGCTACACCTTC
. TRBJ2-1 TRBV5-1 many CASSLGTEATAPPFF TGCGCCAGCAGCTTGGGCACCGAAGCGACCGCGCCCCCGTTCTTC
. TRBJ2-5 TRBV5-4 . CASSPDPQETQYF TGTGCCAGCAGCCCGGACCCCCAAGAGACCCAGTACTTC
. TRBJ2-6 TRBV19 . CASSISRAPGANVLTF TGTGCCAGTAGTATTTCCAGGGCCCCCGGGGCCAACGTCCTGACTTTC
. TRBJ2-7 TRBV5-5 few CASSLSTGTGSYEQYF TGTGCCAGCAGCTTGTCGACAGGAACCGGGTCCTACGAGCAGTACTTC
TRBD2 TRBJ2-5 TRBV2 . CASSPTSGRGETQYF TGTGCCAGCAGCCCGACTAGCGGGAGGGGAGAGACCCAGTACTTC
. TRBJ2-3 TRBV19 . CASSSTYTDTQYF TGTGCCAGTAGTTCAACATACACAGATACGCAGTATTTT
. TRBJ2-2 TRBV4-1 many CASSQSPAILELFF TGCGCCAGCAGCCAATCCCCAGCGATTTTGGAGCTGTTTTTT
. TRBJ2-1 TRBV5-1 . CASSSRYNEQFF TGCGCCAGCAGCTCCAGATACAATGAGCAGTTCTTC
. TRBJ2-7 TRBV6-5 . CASSYSGGPYEQYF TGTGCCAGCAGTTACTCTGGGGGCCCCTACGAGCAGTACTTC
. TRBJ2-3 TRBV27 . CASSLSPLGTQYF TGTGCCAGCAGTTTATCGCCCCTTGGTACGCAGTATTTT
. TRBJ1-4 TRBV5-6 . CASSLEKLFF TGTGCCAGCAGCTTGGAAAAACTGTTTTTT
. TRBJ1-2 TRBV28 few CAIEGGLGSISDYGYTF TGTGCCATCGAAGGGGGGCTGGGGTCCATCTCCGACTATGGCTACACCTTC
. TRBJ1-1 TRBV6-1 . CASSKGGGNTEAFF TGTGCCAGCAGCAAGGGAGGGGGGAACACTGAAGCTTTCTTT
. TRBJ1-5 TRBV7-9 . CASSLSGQRRNQPQHF TGTGCCAGCAGCTTAAGTGGACAGCGACGCAATCAGCCCCAGCATTTT
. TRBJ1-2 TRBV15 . CATSREFWGEGGYGYTF TGTGCCACCAGCAGAGAGTTCTGGGGGGAAGGGGGCTATGGCTACACCTTC
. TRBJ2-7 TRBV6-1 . CASFGQISYEQYF TGTGCCAGCTTCGGCCAGATCTCCTACGAGCAGTACTTC
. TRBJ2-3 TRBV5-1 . CASSLADDTQYF TGCGCCAGCAGCTTGGCCGATGATACGCAGTATTTT
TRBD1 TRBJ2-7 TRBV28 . CASSLTGAVYEQYF TGTGCCAGCAGTTTAACAGGGGCTGTGTACGAGCAGTACTTC
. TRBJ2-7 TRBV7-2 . CASSYPKEGLSYEQYF TGTGCCAGCAGCTACCCCAAAGAGGGCTTATCCTACGAGCAGTACTTC
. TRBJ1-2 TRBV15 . CATSRDAPWGGYTF TGTGCCACCAGCAGAGACGCGCCCTGGGGAGGCTACACCTTC
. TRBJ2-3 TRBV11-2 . CASSLWEDTQYF TGTGCCAGCAGCTTATGGGAAGATACGCAGTATTTT
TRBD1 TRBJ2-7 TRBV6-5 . CASSSRTGPNEQYF TGTGCCAGCAGTTCCCGGACAGGGCCTAATGAGCAGTACTTC
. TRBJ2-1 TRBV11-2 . CASSSRRSRGAYNEQFF TGTGCCAGCAGCTCCCGAAGGTCGCGGGGCGCCTACAATGAGCAGTTCTTC
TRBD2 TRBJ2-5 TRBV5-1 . CASSLTRLAGDPRETQYF TGCGCCAGCAGCTTGACCCGACTAGCGGGAGACCCGAGGGAGACCCAGTACTTC
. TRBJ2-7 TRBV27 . CASSLSYGNSYEQYF TGTGCCAGCAGTTTATCGTACGGGAACTCCTACGAGCAGTACTTC
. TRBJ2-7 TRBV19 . CASSMGSYEQYF TGTGCCAGTAGTATGGGCTCCTACGAGCAGTACTTC
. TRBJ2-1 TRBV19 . CASRMDSYNEQFF TGTGCCAGTAGGATGGACAGCTACAATGAGCAGTTCTTC
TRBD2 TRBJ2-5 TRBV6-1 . CAGLAGGPQETQYF TGTGCCGGACTAGCGGGAGGCCCCCAAGAGACCCAGTACTTC
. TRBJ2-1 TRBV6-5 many CATGKLGSYNEQFF TGTGCCACTGGGAAACTAGGCTCCTACAATGAGCAGTTCTTC
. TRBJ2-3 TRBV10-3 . CAISEWGETQYF TGTGCCATCAGTGAATGGGGCGAAACGCAGTATTTT
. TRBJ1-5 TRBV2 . CASSVDSGNQPQHF TGTGCCAGCAGTGTTGACTCTGGCAATCAGCCCCAGCATTTT
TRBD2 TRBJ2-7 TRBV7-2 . CASSLASGTQAYEQYF TGTGCCAGCAGCTTAGCTAGCGGGACGCAAGCCTACGAGCAGTACTTC
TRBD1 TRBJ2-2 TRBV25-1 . CASSPDREFPGELFF TGTGCCAGCAGTCCGGACAGGGAATTCCCCGGGGAGCTGTTTTTT
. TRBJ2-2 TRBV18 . CASSPLGPRAAGELFF TGTGCCAGCTCACCCCTGGGCCCCCGGGCCGCCGGGGAGCTGTTTTTT
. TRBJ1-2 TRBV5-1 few CASSPRNSNYGYTF TGCGCCAGCAGCCCGAGAAATTCTAACTATGGCTACACCTTC
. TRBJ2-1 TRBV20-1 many CSARGGAKQFF TGCAGTGCTAGAGGGGGGGCGAAGCAGTTCTTC